Below, 14 T cell receptor beta chains from the same sample are listed, as sequenced in a study of blood T cell repertoires in COVID-19. Repertoires were generated with immunoSEQ multiplex PCR, while TCRdb's copy carries only in-frame clones and drops some. The table records around 200,000 clones, 80% to 85% of them present only once. Sequenced material: peripheral blood. The receptors shown here come from a woman aged 40 to 55 with COVID-19, enrolled during active disease.

The CDR3 coding sequence is TGTGCCAGCAGCTTAGTTGCTAGCGGGAGGAGAGAGACCCAGTACTTC. Translating it yields CASSLVASGRRETQYF. The rearrangement joins TRBV7-2 to TRBJ2-5, with 11 bases identical to TRBD2. Germline CDR1 is SGHTA and CDR2 is FQGNSA. Losses at the gene ends were 1 base for V and 4 bases for J; bases not matched to a gene: 5. This CDR3 contains 16 residues. The variable domain in full, completed from reference TRBV7-2 and TRBJ2-5, reads GAGVSQSPSNKVTEKGKDVELRCDPISGHTALYWYRQSLGQGLEFLIYFQGNSAPDKSGLPSDRFSAERTGGSVSTLTIQRTQQEDSAVYLCASSLVASGRRETQYFGPGTRLLVL.

The rearrangement links TRBV18 to TRBJ1-1; D possibly corresponds to TRBD1 (5 bases). Germline assignment: CDR1 KGHSH and CDR2 LQKENI. The V end was cut by 3 bases, the J end by 1 base, with 12 bases between. CDR3 size: 15 residues. DNA of the CDR3: TGTGCCAGCTCACCCCGAGGACACCAGAACACTGAAGCTTTCTTT. Its protein is CASSPRGHQNTEAFF.

This chain links TRBV7-9 with TRBJ1-1; 11 bases line up with TRBD1. The junction had 7 bases not matched to a gene; V was cut back by 3 bases and J by 1 base. The CDR3 has 17 amino acids. Germline lookup yields CDR1 SEHNR and CDR2 FQNEAQ (reference sequence). For the CDR3, the DNA is TGTGCCAGCAGCTTGGGACAGGGGGAGAAAGGGAACACTGAAGCTTTCTTT. Amino acids: CASSLGQGEKGNTEAFF.

The gene calls are TRBV6-5 and TRBJ1-1; D not certain. From germline, CDR1 is MNHEY and CDR2 SVGAGI. The V and J ends lost 10 bases and 9 bases respectively, with 21 bases between them. The CDR3 totals 13 residues. CDR3 protein: CATYVYAGNQAFF. As DNA, the CDR3 is TGTGCCACCTACGTTTATGCGGGAAACCAAGCTTTCTTT.

The gene calls are TRBV7-3 and TRBJ2-2; D gene unclear. Per the germline V gene, CDR1 is SGHTA and CDR2 is FQGTGA. CDR3 length: 12 amino acids. The V and J ends lost 4 bases and 4 bases respectively, with 4 bases between them. The CDR3 coding sequence is TGTGCCAGCAGCTCACTCACCGGGGAGCTGTTTTTT. It specifies CASSSLTGELFF.

V and J are TRBV7-6 and TRBJ2-2; the D gene is possibly TRBD1 (6 bases). The CDR3 consists of 16 residues. Per the germline V gene, CDR1 is SGHVS and CDR2 is FNYEAQ. V dropped 5 bases and J dropped 1 base, with 14 bases sitting between them. The CDR3 nucleotides read TGTGCCAGCAGCAGCCGCAGGGGACGGAACACCGGGGAGCTGTTTTTT. This sequence encodes CASSSRRGRNTGELFF. The variable domain in full, with the rest retrieved from reference TRBV7-6 and TRBJ2-2, is GAGVSQSPRYKVTKRGQDVALRCDPISGHVSLYWYRQALGQGPEFLTYFNYEAQQDKSGLPNDRFSAERPEGSISTLTIQRTEQRDSAMYRCASSSRRGRNTGELFFGEGSRLTVL.

The chain employs TRBV11-1 and TRBJ2-3, with TRBD2 identical over 13 bases. Germline values: CDR1 SGHAT, CDR2 FQDESV (reference sequence). Losses at the gene ends were 5 bases for V and 6 bases for J; bases not matched to a gene: 5. This CDR3 region has 15 residues. CDR3 sequence (DNA): TGTGCCAGCAGCCATGGGACTAGCGGGATTGATACGCAGTATTTT. This codes for CASSHGTSGIDTQYF. Supplemented by reference TRBV11-1 and TRBJ2-3, the full variable domain reads EAEVAQSPRYKITEKSQAVAFWCDPISGHATLYWYRQILGQGPELLVQFQDESVVDDSQLPKDRFSAERLKGVDSTLKIQPAELGDSAMYLCASSHGTSGIDTQYFGPGTRLTVL.

The V call is TRBV20-1, the J call TRBJ2-7; 12 bases match TRBD2. This CDR3 comprises 18 residues. The V and J ends lost 3 bases and 5 bases, in that order; junction bases with no gene match: 17. Germline CDR1 reads DFQATT; CDR2 reads SNEGSKA (reference sequence). In DNA, the CDR3 is TGCAGTGCTAGTAGCCTAGCGGGAGGGAACGCCCAGGCGGACGAGCAGTACTTC. The encoded protein is CSASSLAGGNAQADEQYF.

This clone has just one count. J is TRBJ2-2 and V is TRBV2; 8 bases agree with TRBD1. J gave up 1 base and V 4 bases, and 8 bases lay outside the gene matches. This CDR3 is built from 17 residues. Germline CDR1 reads SNHLY; CDR2 reads FYNNEI. CDR3 sequence: CASSVSGGNRNTGELFF. The CDR3 coding sequence is TGTGCCAGCAGTGTTTCAGGGGGCAATAGGAACACCGGGGAGCTGTTTTTT.

The rearrangement joins TRBV18 to TRBJ1-4, with D unclear. V was cut by 4 bases and J by 0 bases, with 9 bases left in between. The CDR3 runs 15 residues. From germline, CDR1 is KGHSH and CDR2 LQKENI. CDR3 in DNA: TGTGCCAGCTCACTCACATCTTCAACTAATGAAAAACTGTTTTTT. Protein: CASSLTSSTNEKLFF.

The chain is built from TRBV18 and TRBJ1-2, with D perhaps TRBD1 (6 bases). The V and J ends lost 6 bases and 4 bases respectively, with 18 bases between them. CDR1 is KGHSH, CDR2 LQKENI, per germline. This CDR3 contains 15 residues. In DNA form, the CDR3 reads TGTGCCAGCTCCAAGGAACAGGGTGTAGGCTATGGCTACACCTTC. It codes for CASSKEQGVGYGYTF.

The rearrangement joins TRBV27 to TRBJ1-1, with TRBD1 matching over 11 bases. Germline CDR1 MNHEY, CDR2 SMNVEV (reference sequence). With 2 bases clipped from V and 5 bases from J, the junction kept 10 bases outside the gene matches. This CDR3 has 17 residues. The CDR3 loop is CASSLVGTGGGWTEAFF. DNA for the CDR3: TGTGCCAGCAGTTTAGTGGGGACAGGGGGAGGGTGGACTGAAGCTTTCTTT.

Here the CDR3 DNA reads TGTGCCAGCTGGCAGGACAGGGGGCTAGGGAACACTGAAGCTTTCTTT. Protein sequence: CASWQDRGLGNTEAFF. V and J are TRBV18 and TRBJ1-1, with TRBD1 matching 11 bases. Looked up from germline, CDR1 is KGHSH and CDR2 is LQKENI. CDR3 size: 16 residues. V shed 7 bases and J 1 base; nucleotides not matched to a gene: 8.

This chain links TRBV6-5 with TRBJ1-5, with 9 bases lining up with TRBD1. CDR3 size: 15 residues. V shed 6 bases and J 4 bases; nucleotides not matched to a gene: 7. Germline CDR1 reads MNHEY; CDR2 reads SVGAGI. Written as DNA, the CDR3 is TGTGCCAGCAGCCCCTCGGGGACAGGGAATCAGCCCCAGCATTTT. Amino acids: CASSPSGTGNQPQHF.